These 6 T cell receptor beta chains originate from one sample sequenced in a study of technical replicates of blood from several donors. Profiling relied on immunoSEQ multiplex PCR, and the TCRdb table lists in-frame clones only, not all of them. The sample holds nearly 70,000 clones, roughly nine tenths seen once. Sequencing was carried out using T cells isolated from PBMCs. Receptors originate from a human donor in good health.

A word on this clone: Distinct nucleotide sequences in the sample also encode this CDR3. This chain joins TRBV7-6 and TRBJ2-3, with TRBD2 identical over 12 bases. The length of the CDR3 is 16 residues. J was trimmed by 2 bases and V by 5 bases; bases with no gene match: 5. The germline CDR1 and CDR2 sequences are SGHVS and FNYEAQ. The CDR3 DNA follows: TGTGCCAGCAGCCCGGGGACTAGCGGGCACACAGATACGCAGTATTTT. Its protein is CASSPGTSGHTDTQYF.

The J gene is TRBJ2-3, the V gene TRBV27, with D possibly being TRBD1 (5 bases). The CDR3 extends over 15 amino acids. Germline V gene sequence: CDR1 MNHEY, CDR2 SMNVEV (reference sequence). V shed 8 bases and J shed 9 bases, with 24 bases lying between them. Here the CDR3 DNA reads TGTGCCAGCCGCTCGAACAACCTTCAGGGAAACACGCAGTATTTT. Its protein product is CASRSNNLQGNTQYF.

This chain joins TRBV5-1 and TRBJ2-3; possible D gene TRBD2, 6 bases. The length of the CDR3 is 15 residues. CDR1 and CDR2 (germline): SGHRS, YFSETQ. Deletions cut 4 bases from V and 2 bases from J, with 14 bases between. DNA of the CDR3: TGCGCCAGCAGCCCCCAAGCGGGCGTCACAGATACGCAGTATTTT. Translation: CASSPQAGVTDTQYF.

This chain joins TRBV5-1 and TRBJ2-2, with D perhaps TRBD2 (5 bases). Trimming pared 1 base from V and 1 base from J, leaving 5 bases between. The CDR3 covers 14 residues. Looked up from germline, CDR1 is SGHRS and CDR2 is YFSETQ. Written as DNA, the CDR3 is TGCGCCAGCAGCTTGAGCGGGAACACCGGGGAGCTGTTTTTT. Residues: CASSLSGNTGELFF.

The J gene is TRBJ2-1, the V gene TRBV4-3; no clear D. CDR3 length: 14 amino acids. Between the trimmed V and J ends, which lost 0 bases and 5 bases, there was a span of 8 bases. Germline CDR1 is LGHNA and CDR2 is YSLEER. CDR3 amino acids: CASSQENLNNEQFF. The CDR3 nucleotides are TGCGCCAGCAGCCAAGAAAACCTAAACAATGAGCAGTTCTTC.

The chain has TRBV7-2 and TRBJ2-7; no firm D call. Per germline, CDR1 SGHTA and CDR2 FQGNSA. The CDR3 has 12 amino acids. V lost 3 bases and J lost 3, with 6 bases in between. The CDR3, as DNA: TGTGCCAGCAGCTTTTCGCGCTACGAGCAGTACTTC. Residues: CASSFSRYEQYF. Based on the CDR3 plus reference TRBV7-2 and TRBJ2-7, the full variable domain is GAGVSQSPSNKVTEKGKDVELRCDPISGHTALYWYRQSLGQGLEFLIYFQGNSAPDKSGLPSDRFSAERTGGSVSTLTIQRTQQEDSAVYLCASSFSRYEQYFGPGTRLTVT.